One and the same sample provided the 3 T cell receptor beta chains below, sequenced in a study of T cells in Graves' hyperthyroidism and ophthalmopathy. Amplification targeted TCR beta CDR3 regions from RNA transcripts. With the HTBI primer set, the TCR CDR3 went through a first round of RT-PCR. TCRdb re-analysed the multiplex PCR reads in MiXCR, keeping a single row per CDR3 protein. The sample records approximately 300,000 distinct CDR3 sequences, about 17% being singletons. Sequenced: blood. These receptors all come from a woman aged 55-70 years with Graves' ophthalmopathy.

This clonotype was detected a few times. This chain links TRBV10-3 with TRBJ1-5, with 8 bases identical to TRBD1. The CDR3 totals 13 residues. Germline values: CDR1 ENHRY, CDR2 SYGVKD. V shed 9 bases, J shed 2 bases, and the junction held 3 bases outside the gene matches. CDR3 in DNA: TGTGCCATGGGGGGACAGGGCAATCAGCCCCAGCATTTT. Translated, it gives CAMGGQGNQPQHF.

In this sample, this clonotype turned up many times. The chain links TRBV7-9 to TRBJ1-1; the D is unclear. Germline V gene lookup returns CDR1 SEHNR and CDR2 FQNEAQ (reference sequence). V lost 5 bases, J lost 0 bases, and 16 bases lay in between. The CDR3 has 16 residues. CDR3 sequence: CASSPQAQVMNTEAFF. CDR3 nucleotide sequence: TGTGCCAGCAGCCCCCAAGCCCAGGTCATGAACACTGAAGCTTTCTTT.

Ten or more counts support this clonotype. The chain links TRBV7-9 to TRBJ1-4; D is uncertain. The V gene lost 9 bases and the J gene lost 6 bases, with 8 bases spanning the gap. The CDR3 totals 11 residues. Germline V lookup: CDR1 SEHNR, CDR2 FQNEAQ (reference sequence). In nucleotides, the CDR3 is TGTGCCAGTGCGAACGATGAAAAACTGTTTTTT. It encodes CASANDEKLFF.